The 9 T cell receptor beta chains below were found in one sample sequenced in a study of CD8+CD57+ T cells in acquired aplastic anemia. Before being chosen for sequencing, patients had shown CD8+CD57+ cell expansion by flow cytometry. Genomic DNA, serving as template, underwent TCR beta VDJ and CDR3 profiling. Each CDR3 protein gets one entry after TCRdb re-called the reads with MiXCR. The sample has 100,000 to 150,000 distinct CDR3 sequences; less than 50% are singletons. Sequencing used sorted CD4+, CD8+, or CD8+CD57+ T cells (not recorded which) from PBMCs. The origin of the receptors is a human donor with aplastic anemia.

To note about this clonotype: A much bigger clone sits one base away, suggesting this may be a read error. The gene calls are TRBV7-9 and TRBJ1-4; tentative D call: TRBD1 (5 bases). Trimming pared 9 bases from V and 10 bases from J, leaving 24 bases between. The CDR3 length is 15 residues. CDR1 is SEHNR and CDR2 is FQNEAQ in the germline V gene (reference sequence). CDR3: CASRTRDGVGRKLFF. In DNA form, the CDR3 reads TGTGCCAGTAGGACACGAGATGGTGTGGGGAGAAAACTGTTTTTT.

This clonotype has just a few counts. Here the CDR3 DNA reads TGCGCCAGCAGTGAGCGGTCTCCTACCTACGAGCAGTACTTC. Its protein is CASSERSPTYEQYF. The V and J genes are TRBV10-2 and TRBJ2-7; D is undetermined. From germline, CDR1 is WSHSY and CDR2 SAAADI. V shed 2 bases and J shed 2 bases, with 10 bases lying between them. The CDR3 extends over 14 amino acids.

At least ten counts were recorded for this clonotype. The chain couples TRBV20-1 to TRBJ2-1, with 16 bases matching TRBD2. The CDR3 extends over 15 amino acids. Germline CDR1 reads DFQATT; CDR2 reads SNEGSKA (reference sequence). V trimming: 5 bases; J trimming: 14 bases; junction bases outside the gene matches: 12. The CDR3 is CSAQRAGLAGGQEFF. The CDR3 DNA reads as TGCAGTGCTCAAAGAGCGGGACTAGCGGGGGGGCAGGAGTTCTTC.

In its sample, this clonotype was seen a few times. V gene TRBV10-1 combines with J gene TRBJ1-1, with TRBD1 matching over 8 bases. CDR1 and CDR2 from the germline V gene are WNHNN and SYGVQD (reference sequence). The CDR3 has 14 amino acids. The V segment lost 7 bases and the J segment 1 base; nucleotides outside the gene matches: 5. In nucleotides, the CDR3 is TGCGCCAGCAAAGAGGGGACAGGGAACACTGAAGCTTTCTTT. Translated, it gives CASKEGTGNTEAFF.

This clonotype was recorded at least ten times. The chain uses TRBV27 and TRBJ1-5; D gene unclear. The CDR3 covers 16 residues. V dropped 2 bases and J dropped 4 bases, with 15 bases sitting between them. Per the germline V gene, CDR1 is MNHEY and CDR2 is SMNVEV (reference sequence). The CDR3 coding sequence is TGTGCCAGCAGTTTAGCCGGTGGAAGGGTAAATCAGCCCCAGCATTTT. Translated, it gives CASSLAGGRVNQPQHF.

CDR3 protein: CAISGTGTSVNTGELFF. DNA of the CDR3: TGTGCCATCAGTGGCACCGGGACTAGCGTGAACACCGGGGAGCTGTTTTTT. The chain links TRBV10-3 to TRBJ2-2, with 10 bases that match TRBD2. V dropped 4 bases and J dropped 1; count of bases not matched to a gene: 6. This CDR3 has 17 residues. Germline CDR1 and CDR2: ENHRY and SYGVKD.

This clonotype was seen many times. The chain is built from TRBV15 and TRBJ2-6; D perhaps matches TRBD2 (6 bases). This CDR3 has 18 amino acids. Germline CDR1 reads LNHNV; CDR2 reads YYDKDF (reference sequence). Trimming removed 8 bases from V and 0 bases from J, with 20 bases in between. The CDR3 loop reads CATLSGELGSSGANVLTF. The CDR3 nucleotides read TGTGCCACCCTTTCGGGGGAGTTGGGTAGCTCTGGGGCCAACGTCCTGACTTTC. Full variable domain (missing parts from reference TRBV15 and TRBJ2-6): DAMVIQNPRYQVTQFGKPVTLSCSQTLNHNVMYWYQQKSSQAPKLLFHYYDKDFNNEADTPDNFQSRRPNTSFCFLDIRSPGLGDTAMYLCATLSGELGSSGANVLTFGAGSRLTVL.

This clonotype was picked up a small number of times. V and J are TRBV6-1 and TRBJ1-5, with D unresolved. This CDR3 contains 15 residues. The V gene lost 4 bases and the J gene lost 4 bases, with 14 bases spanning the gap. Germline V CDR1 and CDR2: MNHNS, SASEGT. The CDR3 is CASSGAGRRNQPQHF. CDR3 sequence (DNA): TGTGCCAGCAGTGGAGCGGGCAGACGTAATCAGCCCCAGCATTTT.

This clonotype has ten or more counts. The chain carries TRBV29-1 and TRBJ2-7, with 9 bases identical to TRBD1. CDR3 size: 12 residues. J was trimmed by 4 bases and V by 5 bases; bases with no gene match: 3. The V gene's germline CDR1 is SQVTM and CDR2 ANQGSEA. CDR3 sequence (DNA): TGCAGCGTTTTCGGGACAGGGTACGAGCAGTACTTC. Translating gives CSVFGTGYEQYF.